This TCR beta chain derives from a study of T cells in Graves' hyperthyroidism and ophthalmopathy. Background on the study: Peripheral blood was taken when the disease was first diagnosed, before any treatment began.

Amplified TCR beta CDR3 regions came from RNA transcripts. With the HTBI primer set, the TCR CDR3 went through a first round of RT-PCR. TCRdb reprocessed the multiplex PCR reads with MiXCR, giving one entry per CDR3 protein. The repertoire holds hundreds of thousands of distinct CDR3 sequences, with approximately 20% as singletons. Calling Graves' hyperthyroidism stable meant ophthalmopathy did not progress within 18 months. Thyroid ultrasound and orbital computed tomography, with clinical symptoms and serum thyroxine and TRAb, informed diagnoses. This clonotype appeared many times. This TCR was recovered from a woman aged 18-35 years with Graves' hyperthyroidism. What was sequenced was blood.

The CDR3 loop is CASSTPGGLSYEQYF. CDR3 nucleotides: TGTGCCAGCAGTACCCCGGGGGGCCTCTCCTACGAGCAGTACTTC. This chain joins TRBV6-5 and TRBJ2-7; TRBD2 might be the D (7 bases). Germline loops: CDR1 MNHEY, CDR2 SVGAGI. V was shortened by 5 bases and J by 0 bases, with 14 bases between the two germline ends. CDR3 length equals 15 residues.